This TCR beta chain originates from a study of blood T cell repertoires in COVID-19. The CDR3 covers 20 residues. V trimming: 10 bases; J trimming: 5 bases; junction bases outside the gene matches: 27. The V gene's germline CDR1 is KGHDR and CDR2 SFDVKD. Repertoires were generated with immunoSEQ multiplex PCR, while TCRdb's copy carries only in-frame clones and drops some. The data show fewer than 200,000 clones, roughly four fifths seen once. A single count supports this clone. This clonotype originated in a woman in her seventies with COVID-19, enrolled during active disease. The V and J genes are TRBV24-1 and TRBJ2-1, with 8 bases fitting TRBD2. Sequenced material: peripheral blood. The CDR3 is CATYHTQNSGKVRGNNEQFF. CDR3 DNA: TGTGCCACTTATCATACCCAGAATAGCGGGAAGGTTAGGGGGAACAATGAGCAGTTCTTC.